This T cell receptor (beta chain) was profiled in a study of T cells expressing NK-cell markers. The authors generated TCR beta cDNA through 5'RACE template switching with UMIs. TCRdb re-called the 5' RACE reads; one entry per CDR3 protein, DNA not given. This sample's table reports under 2,500 distinct CDR3 sequences. Germline V lookup: CDR1 SGHAT, CDR2 FQDESV (reference sequence). There are 17 residues in the CDR3. The chain links TRBV11-1 to TRBJ2-5; the TCRdb D gene call, TRBD2, has no DNA to confirm it. The TCR comes from a woman younger than 35 in good health. The material sequenced was blood T cells: a sorted CD56 or NKG2C T cell subset, CD4+ or CD8+ T cells, or bulk PBMC T cells (not recorded which). CDR3 region: CASSLARTSWGQETQYF.